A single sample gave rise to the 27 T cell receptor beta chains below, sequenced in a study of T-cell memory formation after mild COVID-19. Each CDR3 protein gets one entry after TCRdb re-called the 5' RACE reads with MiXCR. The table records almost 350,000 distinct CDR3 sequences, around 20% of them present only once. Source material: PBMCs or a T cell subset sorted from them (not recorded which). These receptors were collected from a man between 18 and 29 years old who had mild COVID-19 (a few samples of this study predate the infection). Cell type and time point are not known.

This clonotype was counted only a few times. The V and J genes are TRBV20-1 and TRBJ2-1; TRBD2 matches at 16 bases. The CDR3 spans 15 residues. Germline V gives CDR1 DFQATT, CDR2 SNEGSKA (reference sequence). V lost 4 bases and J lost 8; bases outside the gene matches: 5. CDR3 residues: CSATGGTSGGDEQFF. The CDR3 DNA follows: TGCAGTGCTACCGGCGGGACTAGCGGGGGGGATGAGCAGTTCTTC.

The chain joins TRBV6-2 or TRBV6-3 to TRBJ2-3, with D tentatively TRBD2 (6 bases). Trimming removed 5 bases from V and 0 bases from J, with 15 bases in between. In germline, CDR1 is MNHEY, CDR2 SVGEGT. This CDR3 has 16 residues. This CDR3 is CASSGRPGRSTDTQYF. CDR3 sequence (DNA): TGTGCCAGCAGTGGGCGTCCCGGGAGAAGCACAGATACGCAGTATTTT.

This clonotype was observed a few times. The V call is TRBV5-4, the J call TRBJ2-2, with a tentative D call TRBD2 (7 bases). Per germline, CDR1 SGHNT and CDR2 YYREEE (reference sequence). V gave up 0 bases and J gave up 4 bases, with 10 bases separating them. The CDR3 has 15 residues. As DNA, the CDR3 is TGTGCCAGCAGCTTGGACGGGGGGCCCACCGGGGAGCTGTTTTTT. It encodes CASSLDGGPTGELFF.

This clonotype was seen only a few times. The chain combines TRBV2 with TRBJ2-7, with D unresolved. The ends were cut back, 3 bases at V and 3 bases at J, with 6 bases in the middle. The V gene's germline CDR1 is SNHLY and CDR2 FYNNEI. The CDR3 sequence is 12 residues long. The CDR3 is CASSDRNYEQYF. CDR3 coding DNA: TGTGCCAGCAGTGACAGGAACTACGAGCAGTACTTC.

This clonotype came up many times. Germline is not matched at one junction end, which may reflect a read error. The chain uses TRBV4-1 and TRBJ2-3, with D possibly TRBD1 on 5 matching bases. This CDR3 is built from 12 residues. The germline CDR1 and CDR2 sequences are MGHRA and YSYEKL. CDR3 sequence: CASSQGPDTQYF. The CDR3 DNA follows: TGTGCCAGCAGTCAGGGCCCAGATACGCAGTATTTT.

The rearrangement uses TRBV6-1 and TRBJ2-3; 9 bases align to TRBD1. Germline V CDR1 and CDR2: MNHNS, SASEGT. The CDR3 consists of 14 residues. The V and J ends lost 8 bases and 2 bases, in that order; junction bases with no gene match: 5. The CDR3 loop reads CASPGTGHTDTQYF. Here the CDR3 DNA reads TGTGCCAGCCCGGGGACAGGGCACACAGATACGCAGTATTTT.

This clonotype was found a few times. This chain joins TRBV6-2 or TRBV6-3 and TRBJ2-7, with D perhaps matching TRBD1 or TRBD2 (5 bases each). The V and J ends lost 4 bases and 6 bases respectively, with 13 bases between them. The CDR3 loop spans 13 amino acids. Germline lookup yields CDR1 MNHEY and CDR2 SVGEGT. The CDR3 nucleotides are TGTGCCAGCAGTTGGGACCCCAACATCGAGCAGTACGTC. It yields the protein CASSWDPNIEQYV.

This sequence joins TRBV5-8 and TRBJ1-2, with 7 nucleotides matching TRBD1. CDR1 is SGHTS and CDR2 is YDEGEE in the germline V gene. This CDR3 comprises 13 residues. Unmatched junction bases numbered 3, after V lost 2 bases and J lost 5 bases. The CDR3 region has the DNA TGTGCCAGCAGCTTTGGGGACAGTTATGGCTACACCTTC. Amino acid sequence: CASSFGDSYGYTF.

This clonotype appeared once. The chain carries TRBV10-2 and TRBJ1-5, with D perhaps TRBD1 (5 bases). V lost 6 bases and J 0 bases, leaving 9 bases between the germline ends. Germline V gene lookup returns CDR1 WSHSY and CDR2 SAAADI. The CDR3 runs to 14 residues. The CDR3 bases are TGCGCCAGCAGCCGACAGAGTAGCAATCAGCCCCAGCATTTT. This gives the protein CASSRQSSNQPQHF.

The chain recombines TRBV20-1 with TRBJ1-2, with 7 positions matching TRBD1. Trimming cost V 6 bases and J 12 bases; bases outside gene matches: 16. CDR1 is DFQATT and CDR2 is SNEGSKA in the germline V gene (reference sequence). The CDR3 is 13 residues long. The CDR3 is CSAREGAGTVDTF. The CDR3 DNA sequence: TGCAGTGCCCGTGAGGGGGCCGGGACAGTGGACACCTTC.

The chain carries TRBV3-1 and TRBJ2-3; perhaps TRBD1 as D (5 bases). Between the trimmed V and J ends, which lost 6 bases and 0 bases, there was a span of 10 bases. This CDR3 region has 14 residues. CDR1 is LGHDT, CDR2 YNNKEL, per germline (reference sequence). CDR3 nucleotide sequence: TGTGCCAGCAGGCTGACAGCTAGCACAGATACGCAGTATTTT. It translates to CASRLTASTDTQYF.

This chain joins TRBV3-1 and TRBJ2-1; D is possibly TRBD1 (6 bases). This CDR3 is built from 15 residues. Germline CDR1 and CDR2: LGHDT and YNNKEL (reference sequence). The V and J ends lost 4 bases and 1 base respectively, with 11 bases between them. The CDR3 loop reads CASSLQGLSYNEQFF. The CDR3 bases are TGTGCCAGCAGCCTCCAGGGGTTATCCTACAATGAGCAGTTCTTC.

CDR3 nucleotide sequence: TGTGCCAGCAGCGAGGTTACTAGCGGGGGTACAGATACGCAGTATTTT. This translates into CASSEVTSGGTDTQYF. The chain employs TRBV21-1 and TRBJ2-3; the table calls TRBD2, which could not be checked here. TRBV21-1 is tagged as a pseudogene. The CDR3 is made up of 16 amino acids.

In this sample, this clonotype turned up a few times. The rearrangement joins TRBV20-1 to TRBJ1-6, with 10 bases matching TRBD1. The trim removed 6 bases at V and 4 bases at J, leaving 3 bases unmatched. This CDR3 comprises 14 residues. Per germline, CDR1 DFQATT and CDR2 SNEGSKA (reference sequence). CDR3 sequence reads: CSARQGAYNSPLHF. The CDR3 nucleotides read TGCAGTGCGAGACAGGGGGCATATAATTCACCCCTCCACTTT.

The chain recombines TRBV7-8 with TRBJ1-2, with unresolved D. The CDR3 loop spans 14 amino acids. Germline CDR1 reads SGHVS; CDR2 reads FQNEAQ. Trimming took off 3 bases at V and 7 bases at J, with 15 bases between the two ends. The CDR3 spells CASSFRTGFRGYTF. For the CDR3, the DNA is TGTGCCAGCAGCTTTCGGACGGGTTTCCGTGGCTACACCTTC. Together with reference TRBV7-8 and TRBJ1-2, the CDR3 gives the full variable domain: GAGVSQSPRYKVAKRGQDVALRCDPISGHVSLFWYQQALGQGPEFLTYFQNEAQLDKSGLPSDRFFAERPEGSVSTLKIQRTQQEDSAVYLCASSFRTGFRGYTFGSGTRLTVV.

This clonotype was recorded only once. The CDR3 sequence: CASSLQGRQETQYF. As DNA, the CDR3 is TGTGCCAGCAGTTTACAGGGGAGGCAAGAGACCCAGTACTTC. The V call is TRBV12-3 or TRBV12-4, the J call TRBJ2-5; D possibly uses TRBD1 or TRBD2 (6 bases each). The CDR3 runs to 14 residues. The V gene lost 2 bases and the J gene lost 2 bases, with 9 bases spanning the gap.

CDR3 sequence reads: CASSSTPSEVYGYTF. As DNA, the CDR3 is TGTGCCAGCAGCTCTACGCCGAGTGAGGTCTATGGCTACACCTTC. The chain recombines TRBV6-5 with TRBJ1-2, with D unresolved. Germline CDR1 reads MNHEY; CDR2 reads SVGAGI. This CDR3 contains 15 residues. With 6 bases removed from V and 4 bases from J, the gap between germline ends came to 18 bases.

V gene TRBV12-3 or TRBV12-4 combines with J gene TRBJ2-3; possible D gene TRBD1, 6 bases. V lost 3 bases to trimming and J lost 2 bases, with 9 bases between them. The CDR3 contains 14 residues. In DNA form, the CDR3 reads TGTGCCAGCAGTTTCAGGGGAGTCACAGATACGCAGTATTTT. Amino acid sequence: CASSFRGVTDTQYF.

The CDR3 loop reads CASTPRGEAFF. DNA of the CDR3: TGTGCCAGCACCCCCCGGGGTGAAGCTTTCTTT. The genes are TRBV12-3 or TRBV12-4 and TRBJ1-1; D not certain. Trimming cost V 7 bases and J 7 bases, with 10 bases left between them. This CDR3 is built from 11 residues.

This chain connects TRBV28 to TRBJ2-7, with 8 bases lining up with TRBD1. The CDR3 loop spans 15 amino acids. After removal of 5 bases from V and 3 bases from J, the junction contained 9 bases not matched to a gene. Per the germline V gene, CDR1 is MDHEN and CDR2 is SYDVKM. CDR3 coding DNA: TGTGCCAGCAGTCCCCCGGGGACAGGCTTCTACGAGCAGTACGTC. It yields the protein CASSPPGTGFYEQYV.

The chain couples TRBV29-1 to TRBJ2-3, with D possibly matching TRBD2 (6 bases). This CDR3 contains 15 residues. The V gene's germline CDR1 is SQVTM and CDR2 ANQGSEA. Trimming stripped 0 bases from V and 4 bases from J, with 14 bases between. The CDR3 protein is CSVEEGGEPADTQYF. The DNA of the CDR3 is TGCAGCGTTGAAGAGGGCGGGGAGCCGGCAGATACGCAGTATTTT.

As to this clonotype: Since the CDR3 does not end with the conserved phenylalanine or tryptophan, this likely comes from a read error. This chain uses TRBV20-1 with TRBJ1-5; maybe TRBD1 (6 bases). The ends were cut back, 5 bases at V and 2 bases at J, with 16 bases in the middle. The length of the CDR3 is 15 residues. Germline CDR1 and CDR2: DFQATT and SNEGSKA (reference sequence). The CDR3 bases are TGCAGTGCTCGCCAAGGGGGGGAGGGCAATCAGCCCCAGCATTGT. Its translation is CSARQGGEGNQPQHC.

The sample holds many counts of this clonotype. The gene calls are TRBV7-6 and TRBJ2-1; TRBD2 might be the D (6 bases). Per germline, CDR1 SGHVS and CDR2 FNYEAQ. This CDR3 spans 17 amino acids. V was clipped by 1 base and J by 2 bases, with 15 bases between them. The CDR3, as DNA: TGTGCCAGCAGCTTAGTCGTCGGGACTTTTACCTACAATGAGCAGTTCTTC. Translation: CASSLVVGTFTYNEQFF. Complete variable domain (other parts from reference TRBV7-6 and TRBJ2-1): GAGVSQSPRYKVTKRGQDVALRCDPISGHVSLYWYRQALGQGPEFLTYFNYEAQQDKSGLPNDRFSAERPEGSISTLTIQRTEQRDSAMYRCASSLVVGTFTYNEQFFGPGTRLTVL.

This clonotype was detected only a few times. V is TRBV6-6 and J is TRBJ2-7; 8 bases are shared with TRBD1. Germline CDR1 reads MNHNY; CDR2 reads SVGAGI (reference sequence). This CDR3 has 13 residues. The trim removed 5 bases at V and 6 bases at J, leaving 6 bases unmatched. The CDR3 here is CASSPTTGVEQYV. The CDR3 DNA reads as TGTGCCAGCAGTCCTACGACAGGGGTCGAGCAGTACGTC.

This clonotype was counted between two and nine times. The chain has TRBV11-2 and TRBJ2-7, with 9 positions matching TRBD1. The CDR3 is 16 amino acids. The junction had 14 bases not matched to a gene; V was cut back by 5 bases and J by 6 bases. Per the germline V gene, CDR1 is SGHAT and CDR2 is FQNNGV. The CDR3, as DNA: TGTGCCAGCAGCACCCGAGGAAACAGGGGGCGGTTCGAGCAGTACGTC. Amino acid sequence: CASSTRGNRGRFEQYV.

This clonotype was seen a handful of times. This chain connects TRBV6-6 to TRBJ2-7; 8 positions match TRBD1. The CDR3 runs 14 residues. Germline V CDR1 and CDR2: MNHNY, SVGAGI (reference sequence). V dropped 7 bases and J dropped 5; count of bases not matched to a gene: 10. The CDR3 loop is CASTGQGGRNEQYF. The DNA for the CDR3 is TGTGCCAGCACCGGACAGGGAGGAAGAAACGAGCAGTACTTC.

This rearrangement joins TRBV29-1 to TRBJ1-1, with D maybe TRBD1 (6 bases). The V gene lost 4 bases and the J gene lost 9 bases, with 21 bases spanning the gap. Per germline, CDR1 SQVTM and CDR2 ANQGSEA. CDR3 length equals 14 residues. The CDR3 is CSVVQPAGGGKAFF. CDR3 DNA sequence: TGCAGCGTTGTTCAGCCCGCGGGGGGCGGGAAAGCTTTCTTT.